Listed below are T cell receptor beta chains from one sample, sequenced in a study of cytomegalovirus exposure and HLA in healthy donors. Assay: immunoSEQ multiplex PCR; the TCRdb copy retains only in-frame clones and omits some. This sample yields about 97,000 clones, of which 73% are seen a single time; around 3.5% belongs to the top ten. Source material: PBMCs. These TCRs come from a man aged 35-49 years in good health and CMV-seronegative. CDR3s include the opening cysteine and the closing phenylalanine or tryptophan.

TRBJ1-2	TRBV14	CASSRGEGNYGYTF
TRBJ1-1	TRBV19	CASTETGGDTEAFF
TRBJ2-7	TRBV2	CASGTAVYEQYF
TRBJ2-7	TRBV4-2	CASSQDWAGGSYEQYF
TRBJ2-7	TRBV10-1	CASSEDGSHRPGEQYF
TRBJ1-5	TRBV7-2	CASSFRGSNQPQHF
TRBJ1-4	TRBV7-6	CASSSRPSQGATNEKLFF
TRBJ2-1	TRBV7-9	CASTLLTVYNEQFF
TRBJ2-5	TRBV2	CASSELGGPETQYF
TRBJ1-3	TRBV5-6	CASSLIAAGGGNTIYF
TRBJ2-7	TRBV9	CASSVQGSGEQYF
TRBJ1-4	TRBV2	CASRPGSNEKLFF
TRBJ1-1	TRBV29-1	CSVDRESGTEAFF
TRBJ1-2	TRBV5-1	CASSLATGGEGYTF
TRBJ1-1	TRBV7-8	CASSLSLRRWETEAFF
TRBJ2-2	TRBV19	CASSDYRSGGTGELFF
TRBJ2-5	TRBV6-1	CASSESSQETQYF
TRBJ1-6	TRBV19	CASSIPTGGVSPLHF
TRBJ2-3	TRBV6-5	CASSSSTDTQYF
TRBJ2-1	TRBV5-6	CASSLELAGAYNEQFF
TRBJ1-6	TRBV19	CASSRGTGNYNSPLHF
TRBJ1-3	TRBV2	CASSPQGVGGNTIYF
TRBJ1-1	TRBV2	CASSVEGEAFF
TRBJ2-3	TRBV4-3	CASSPREVLAGGSDTQYF
TRBJ1-6	TRBV5-5	CASSLGQGGSSYNSPLHF
TRBJ2-3	TRBV5-4	CASSFGTVTDTQYF
TRBJ2-2	TRBV5-4	CASSLEGTENTGELFF
TRBJ1-2	TRBV5-1	CASSLETGGERYGYTF
TRBJ2-3	TRBV6-4	CASSDSSGGEVDTQYF
TRBJ2-2	TRBV7-3	CASSPGSGELFF
TRBJ2-1	TRBV2	CASGGNEQFF
TRBJ1-4	TRBV7-2	CASSLGQGWNEKLFF
TRBJ1-2	TRBV11-2	CASSLGGGPNYGYTF
TRBJ2-1	TRBV30	CAWSVIGGLRSYNEQFF
TRBJ2-1	TRBV5-1	CASSLVAGGHYNEQFF
TRBJ2-3	TRBV7-6	CASSPGGMSTDTQYF
TRBJ1-2	TRBV2	CAISWTGGTFEGYTF
TRBJ2-1	TRBV29-1	CSVYRPFGNEQFF
TRBJ2-5	TRBV2	CASSAGQTQETQYF
TRBJ2-2	TRBV5-8	CASSLGLTAGELFF
TRBJ2-7	TRBV7-3	CASSPGPAGAGEQYF
TRBJ2-5	TRBV2	CASREHRGRGRGTQYF
TRBJ2-7	TRBV5-1	CASSPGGLRAVEQYF
TRBJ1-5	TRBV5-1	CASSLDPGVNAQHF